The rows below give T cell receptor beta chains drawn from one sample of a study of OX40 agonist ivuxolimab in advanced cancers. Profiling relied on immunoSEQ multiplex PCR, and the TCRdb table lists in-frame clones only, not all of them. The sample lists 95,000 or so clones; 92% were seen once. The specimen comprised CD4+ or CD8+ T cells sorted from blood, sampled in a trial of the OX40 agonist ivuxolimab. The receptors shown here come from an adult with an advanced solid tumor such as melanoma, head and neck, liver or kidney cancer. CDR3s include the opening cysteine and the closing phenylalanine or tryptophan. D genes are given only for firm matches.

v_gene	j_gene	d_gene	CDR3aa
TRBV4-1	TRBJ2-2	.	CASSQEAQVGGELFF
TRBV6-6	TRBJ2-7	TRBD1	CASRGTGGKNSYEQYF
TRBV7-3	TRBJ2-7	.	CASGPGPYEQYF
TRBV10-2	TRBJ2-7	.	CASSEPESEQYF
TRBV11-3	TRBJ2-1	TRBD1	CASSRQGTDNEQFF
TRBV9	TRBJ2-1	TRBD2	CASSVAASGGPNEQFF
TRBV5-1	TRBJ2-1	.	CASSLNSNNEQFF
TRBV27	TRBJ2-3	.	CASMRPATDTQYF
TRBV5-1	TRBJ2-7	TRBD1	CASSSGQGFNEQYF
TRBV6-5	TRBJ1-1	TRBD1	CASSKQGAVNTEAFF
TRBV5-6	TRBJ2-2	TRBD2	CASSSYGREGAGELFF
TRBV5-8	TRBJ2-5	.	CASNQGAGEGQETQYF
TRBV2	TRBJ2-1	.	CASKPLSAVSYNEQFF
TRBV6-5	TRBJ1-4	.	CASSYVGFSEKLFF
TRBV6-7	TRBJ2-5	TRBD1	CASSGRGGLETQYF
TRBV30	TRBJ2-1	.	CALGTHLNEQFF
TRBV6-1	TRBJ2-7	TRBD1	CASAPGQGSSYEQYF
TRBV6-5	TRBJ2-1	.	CASRNVGGDEQFF
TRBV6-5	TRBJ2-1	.	CASSPAHTYNEQFF
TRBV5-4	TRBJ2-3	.	CASTRGQSTDTQYF
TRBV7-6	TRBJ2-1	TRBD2	CASSLMAGVTYNEQFF
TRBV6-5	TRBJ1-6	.	CASSSPFTGGSLHF
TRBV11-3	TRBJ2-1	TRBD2	CASSLAPLMLAGEFEQFF
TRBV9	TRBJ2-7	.	CASSVAPGISYEQYF
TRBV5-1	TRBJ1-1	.	CASSFRGTEAFF
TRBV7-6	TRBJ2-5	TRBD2	CASSPRGGVETQYF
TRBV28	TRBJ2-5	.	CASSLGGGGGPQETQYF
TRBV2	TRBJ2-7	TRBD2	CASSAGGSSYEQYF
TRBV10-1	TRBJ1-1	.	CASSGPLDTEAFF
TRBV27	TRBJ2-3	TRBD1	CASRRTGEDTQYF
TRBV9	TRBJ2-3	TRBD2	CASSARLAGGDTQYF
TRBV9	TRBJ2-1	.	CASSVDPDTSSYNEQFF
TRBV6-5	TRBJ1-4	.	CASRFGGISEKLFF
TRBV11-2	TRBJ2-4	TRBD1	CASSLTTGGHENIQYF
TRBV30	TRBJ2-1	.	CAWGYNNEQFF
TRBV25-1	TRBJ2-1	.	CASSEWAGQYNEQFF
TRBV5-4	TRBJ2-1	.	CASSLGLQGSSYNEQFF
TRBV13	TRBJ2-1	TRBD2	CASSPGLGRGEQFF
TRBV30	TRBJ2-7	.	CAMGRGSEQYF
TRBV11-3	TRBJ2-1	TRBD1	CASSFHRTGDEQFF
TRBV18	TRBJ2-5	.	CASSPPNIQETQYF
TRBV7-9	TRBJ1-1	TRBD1	CASSLYTGAGEAFF
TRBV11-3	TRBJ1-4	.	CASSFRVNEKLFF
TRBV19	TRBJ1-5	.	CASTQNTGSNQPQHF
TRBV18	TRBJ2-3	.	CASSPDTTQYF
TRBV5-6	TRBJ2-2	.	CASSLSGTGELFF
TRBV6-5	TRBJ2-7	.	CASSRGELYEQYF
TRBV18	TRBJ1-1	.	CASSPPLSTVNTEAFF
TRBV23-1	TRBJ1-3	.	CASSPRGSGNTIYF
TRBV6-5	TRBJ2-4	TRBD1	CASSPGQGALNIQYF
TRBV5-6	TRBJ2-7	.	CASSSHYEQYF
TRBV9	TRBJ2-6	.	CASSVFGANAGANVLTF
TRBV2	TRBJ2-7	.	CASLAGNTNEQYF